Sequencing of this TCR beta chain was carried out in a study of T cell responses to AZD1222 COVID-19 vaccine. The repertoire was sequenced with immunoSEQ multiplex PCR; TCRdb's copy has only in-frame clones and lacks some. The profile covers approximately 150,000 clones, with 80% to 95% appearing a single time and around 2.5% taken by the ten largest. Germline CDR1 MNHEY, CDR2 SVGAGI. The CDR3 has 14 residues. Trimming pared 6 bases from V and 5 bases from J, leaving 16 bases between. V and J are TRBV6-5 and TRBJ2-5, with D perhaps matching TRBD1 or TRBD2 (6 bases each). This receptor was identified in an adult in good health. Specimen: peripheral blood, collected on day 0 of AZD1222 vaccination. DNA of the CDR3: TGTGCCAGCAGGGACAGCACCCGGGGGGAGACCCAGTACTTC. Translation: CASRDSTRGETQYF.